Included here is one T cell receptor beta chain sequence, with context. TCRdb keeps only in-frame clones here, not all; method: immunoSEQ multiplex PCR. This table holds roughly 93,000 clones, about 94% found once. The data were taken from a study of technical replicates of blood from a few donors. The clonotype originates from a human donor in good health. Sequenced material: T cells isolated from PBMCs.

The CDR3 spells CASSPRQGGYQPQHF. The CDR3 coding sequence is TGTGCCAGCAGTCCGCGACAGGGAGGATATCAGCCCCAGCATTTT. The chain joins TRBV6-5 to TRBJ1-5, with TRBD1 matching over 7 bases. V lost 5 bases and J lost 5; bases outside the gene matches: 9. This CDR3 comprises 15 residues. Germline loops: CDR1 MNHEY, CDR2 SVGAGI.